The 22 T cell receptor beta chains below all came from one sample that was sequenced in a study of cytomegalovirus exposure and HLA in healthy donors. With 60 Vbeta and 13 Jbeta primers, the PCR was carried out. The method was immunoSEQ multiplex PCR; TCRdb's version includes in-frame clones alone and lacks a portion of them. The sample records about 38,000 clones, 75% to 90% being singletons. Sequencing was done on a sample of PBMCs. These receptors originate from a middle-aged woman in good health and CMV-seropositive.

The chain combines TRBV28 with TRBJ2-3, with 15 bases fitting TRBD2. Germline values: CDR1 MDHEN, CDR2 SYDVKM. This CDR3 region has 23 residues. Germline trimming cut 2 bases from V and 0 bases from J; bases unmatched to any gene: 18. The CDR3 nucleotides are TGTGCCAGCAGTTTAACTCGGATAGGACTAGCGGGGGGGCGCCCCCCTAGCACAGATACGCAGTATTTT. Its translation: CASSLTRIGLAGGRPPSTDTQYF. Based on the CDR3 plus reference TRBV28 and TRBJ2-3, the full variable domain is DVKVTQSSRYLVKRTGEKVFLECVQDMDHENMFWYRQDPGLGLRLIYFSYDVKMKEKGDIPEGYSVSREKKERFSLILESASTNQTSMYLCASSLTRIGLAGGRPPSTDTQYFGPGTRLTVL.

The chain uses TRBV6-1 and TRBJ1-1, with unresolved D. Per germline, CDR1 MNHNS and CDR2 SASEGT. The CDR3 is 13 amino acids. Trimming left V 5 bases short and J 3 bases short, with 10 bases between. The CDR3 DNA is TGTGCCAGCAGTATTCACAGAGACACTGAAGCTTTCTTT. Amino acids: CASSIHRDTEAFF.

J is TRBJ2-3 and V is TRBV7-2, with 8 positions matching TRBD2. V trimming: 1 base; J trimming: 2 bases; junction bases outside the gene matches: 2. The CDR3 spans 15 residues. CDR1 SGHTA and CDR2 FQGNSA come from the germline V gene. In nucleotides, the CDR3 is TGTGCCAGCAGCTTAGTAGCGGGGAACACAGATACGCAGTATTTT. Protein: CASSLVAGNTDTQYF.

The genes are TRBV6-5 and TRBJ2-1; the D is unclear. The V end lost 4 bases, the J end lost 4 bases, and 8 bases lay between the germline ends. This CDR3 region has 13 residues. Germline V gene lookup returns CDR1 MNHEY and CDR2 SVGAGI. In DNA form, the CDR3 reads TGTGCCAGCAGTTTGAGAAGTTACAATGAGCAGTTCTTC. Translating it yields CASSLRSYNEQFF.

The chain combines TRBV4-1 with TRBJ2-7; 11 bases align to TRBD1. Trimming at V came to 4 bases and at J to 2 bases, leaving 1 base not matched to a gene. Germline values: CDR1 MGHRA, CDR2 YSYEKL. The CDR3 covers 14 residues. The CDR3 reads CASSRGQGAYEQYF. In DNA form, the CDR3 reads TGCGCCAGCAGCCGGGGACAGGGGGCCTACGAGCAGTACTTC.

The V call is TRBV5-4, the J call TRBJ1-5; 7 bases agree with TRBD1. Germline CDR1 is SGHNT and CDR2 is YYREEE (reference sequence). With 2 bases clipped from V and 0 bases from J, the junction kept 2 bases outside the gene matches. The CDR3 spans 15 residues. CDR3: CASSLTGASNQPQHF. In DNA form, the CDR3 reads TGTGCCAGCAGCTTAACAGGGGCTAGCAATCAGCCCCAGCATTTT.

The chain carries TRBV28 and TRBJ1-1, with D unresolved. V was cut by 3 bases and J by 0 bases, with 11 bases left in between. The germline V gene encodes CDR1 MDHEN and CDR2 SYDVKM. This CDR3 contains 15 residues. The CDR3 is CASSFTVGMNTEAFF. The DNA for the CDR3 is TGTGCCAGCAGTTTCACAGTGGGCATGAACACTGAAGCTTTCTTT.

This sequence joins TRBV7-9 and TRBJ2-5; perhaps TRBD1 as D (6 bases). The CDR3 runs 13 residues. Germline CDR1 and CDR2: SEHNR and FQNEAQ (reference sequence). Trimming left V 7 bases short and J 5 bases short, with 14 bases between. CDR3 region: CASTKGEPETQYF. DNA of the CDR3: TGTGCCAGCACCAAGGGGGAGCCGGAGACCCAGTACTTC. The full variable domain, its missing parts supplied by reference TRBV7-9 and TRBJ2-5, is DTGVSQNPRHKITKRGQNVTFRCDPISEHNRLYWYRQTLGQGPEFLTYFQNEAQLEKSRLLSDRFSAERPKGSFSTLEIQRTEQGDSAMYLCASTKGEPETQYFGPGTRLLVL.

This sequence joins TRBV4-1 and TRBJ1-2; D is unclear. The CDR3 totals 17 residues. Per the germline V gene, CDR1 is MGHRA and CDR2 is YSYEKL. V gave up 0 bases and J gave up 2 bases, with 16 bases separating them. The CDR3 DNA reads as TGCGCCAGCAGCCAAGATTTGGGCAGCCCCCACAACTATGGCTACACCTTC. Translating it yields CASSQDLGSPHNYGYTF.

V gene TRBV7-3 combines with J gene TRBJ1-6, with 10 bases identical to TRBD1. Germline V gives CDR1 SGHTA, CDR2 FQGTGA. The CDR3 is 14 amino acids. V trimming: 4 bases; J trimming: 8 bases; junction bases outside the gene matches: 2. The CDR3 here is CASSSGTGDSPLHF. CDR3 bases: TGTGCCAGCAGCTCCGGGACAGGGGATTCACCCCTCCACTTT.

The J gene is TRBJ1-1, the V gene TRBV6-5, with 7 nucleotides matching TRBD1. V shed 2 bases and J 1 base; nucleotides not matched to a gene: 4. The germline CDR1 and CDR2 sequences are MNHEY and SVGAGI. The CDR3 spans 15 residues. The CDR3 protein is CASSYRGRENTEAFF. CDR3 in DNA: TGTGCCAGCAGTTACAGGGGGCGGGAGAACACTGAAGCTTTCTTT.

The genes are TRBV7-9 and TRBJ2-3; 12 bases fit TRBD1. CDR1 is SEHNR, CDR2 FQNEAQ, per germline (reference sequence). Trimming at V came to 1 base and at J to 4 bases, leaving 3 bases not matched to a gene. The CDR3 runs 16 residues. The CDR3 here is CASSLGGQGASDTQYF. CDR3 in DNA: TGTGCCAGCAGCTTAGGGGGACAGGGGGCTTCAGATACGCAGTATTTT.

CDR3 sequence reads: CASSLLPQAGIAYEQYF. DNA for the CDR3: TGTGCCAGCAGCTTACTCCCTCAAGCGGGGATAGCCTACGAGCAGTACTTC. This sequence joins TRBV11-2 and TRBJ2-5, with 7 bases aligning to TRBD2. The better agreement between TRBJ2-7 and the DNA end casts doubt on the J call. The CDR3 is 17 residues long. Germline V gene data show CDR1 as SGHAT and CDR2 as FQNNGV.

V usage is TRBV7-9 and J usage is TRBJ2-1; 8 nucleotides match TRBD2. The CDR3 contains 14 residues. V gave up 5 bases and J gave up 3 bases; unmatched junction bases: 3. Germline V gives CDR1 SEHNR, CDR2 FQNEAQ (reference sequence). In DNA form, the CDR3 reads TGTGCCAGCAGCCTTCGGGGGGGCTACAATGAGCAGTTCTTC. Protein sequence: CASSLRGGYNEQFF. The complete variable domain, with remaining parts taken from reference TRBV7-9 and TRBJ2-1, reads DTGVSQNPRHKITKRGQNVTFRCDPISEHNRLYWYRQTLGQGPEFLTYFQNEAQLEKSRLLSDRFSAERPKGSFSTLEIQRTEQGDSAMYLCASSLRGGYNEQFFGPGTRLTVL.

A word on this clone: Other DNA sequences in the sample encode the same CDR3. The chain combines TRBV28 with TRBJ2-2, with D maybe TRBD1 (7 bases). In germline, CDR1 is MDHEN, CDR2 SYDVKM. V was pared by 6 bases and J by 3 bases, with 17 bases between. The CDR3 is 16 amino acids. The CDR3 DNA reads TGTGCCAGCAGCCCCGCGGGGCAGGGGGACACCGGGGAGCTGTTTTTT. Protein product: CASSPAGQGDTGELFF.

This rearrangement joins TRBV7-9 to TRBJ2-2; possibly TRBD1 for D (7 bases). From germline, CDR1 is SEHNR and CDR2 FQNEAQ (reference sequence). There are 16 residues in the CDR3. Trimming removed 3 bases from V and 6 bases from J, with 17 bases in between. The CDR3 DNA sequence: TGTGCCAGCAGCTTTTGGAGGGGGCAAGGCCCCGGGGAGCTGTTTTTT. Encoded protein: CASSFWRGQGPGELFF.

CDR3 in amino acids: CASSPGTGSGQPQHF. DNA of the CDR3: TGTGCCAGCTCCCCAGGGACAGGGAGTGGTCAGCCCCAGCATTTT. The rearrangement uses TRBV18 and TRBJ1-5; TRBD1 agrees at 9 bases. Germline V gene lookup returns CDR1 KGHSH and CDR2 LQKENI. V lost 6 bases to trimming and J lost 6 bases; unmatched junction nucleotides: 9. The CDR3 loop spans 15 amino acids.

This clone appeared many times. One end of the junction does not line up with germline, which may come from a read error. The V gene is TRBV6-5, the J gene TRBJ2-7; 8 bases line up with TRBD1. The CDR3 totals 11 residues. Per germline, CDR1 MNHEY and CDR2 SVGAGI. CDR3 loop: CASSYPDRVNF. In DNA form, the CDR3 reads TGTGCCAGCAGTTATCCGGACAGGGTTAACTTC.

This clone was observed a few times. This sequence joins TRBV5-1 and TRBJ1-1; no clear D. Per germline, CDR1 SGHRS and CDR2 YFSETQ. This CDR3 has 13 amino acids. V lost 4 bases, J lost 1 base, and 8 bases lay in between. The CDR3 DNA sequence: TGCGCCAGCAGCCCGGTCGAGAACACTGAAGCTTTCTTT. This translates into CASSPVENTEAFF.

The chain has TRBV18 and TRBJ2-5; D is unclear. This CDR3 comprises 15 residues. Germline V gene data show CDR1 as KGHSH and CDR2 as LQKENI. The V gene lost 4 bases and the J gene lost 1 base, with 13 bases spanning the gap. The CDR3, as DNA: TGTGCCAGCTCACACAGTCCCCGGTCCCAAGAGACCCAGTACTTC. Amino acids: CASSHSPRSQETQYF.

This clone was observed once. The chain uses TRBV28 and TRBJ2-5; TRBD1 matches at 7 bases. Unmatched junction bases numbered 12, after V lost 1 base and J lost 4 bases. Germline values: CDR1 MDHEN, CDR2 SYDVKM. The CDR3 spans 17 residues. In DNA form, the CDR3 reads TGTGCCAGCAGTTTATTAGAGGCAGGGGGTAGTTTAGAGACCCAGTACTTC. Translated, it gives CASSLLEAGGSLETQYF.

The chain is built from TRBV7-2 and TRBJ2-5, with TRBD1 matching over 9 bases. The J call could be wrong; TRBJ2-7 is a better fit for the DNA end. The CDR3 runs 13 residues. Germline V lookup: CDR1 SGHTA, CDR2 FQGNSA. The CDR3 region has the DNA TGTGCCAGCAGCACCCAGGACAGGGGCGAGCAGTACTTC. It codes for CASSTQDRGEQYF.